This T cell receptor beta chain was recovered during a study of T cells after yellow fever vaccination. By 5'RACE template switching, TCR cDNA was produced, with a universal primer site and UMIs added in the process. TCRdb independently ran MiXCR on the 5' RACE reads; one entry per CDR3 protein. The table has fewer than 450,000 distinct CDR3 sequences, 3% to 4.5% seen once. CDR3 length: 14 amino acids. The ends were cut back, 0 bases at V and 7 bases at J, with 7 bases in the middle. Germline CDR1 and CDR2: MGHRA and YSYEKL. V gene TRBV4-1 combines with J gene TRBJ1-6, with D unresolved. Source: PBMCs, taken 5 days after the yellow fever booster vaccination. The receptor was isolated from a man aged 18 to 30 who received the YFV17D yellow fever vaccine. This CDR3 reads CASSQEAVNSPLHF. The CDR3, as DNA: TGCGCCAGCAGCCAAGAGGCAGTGAATTCACCCCTCCACTTT.